Below, one T cell receptor (beta chain) is given with its context. Its antigen is still unknown. TCRdb itself ran the reads through MiXCR, one entry per CDR3 protein. The table has 550,000 to 850,000 distinct CDR3 sequences, 30% to 40% seen once. This specimen belongs to a study of T cell repertoires in cytomegalovirus infection. With 1 base removed from V and 9 bases from J, the gap between germline ends came to 23 bases. The CDR3 is 17 amino acids. Per germline, CDR1 MGHRA and CDR2 YSYEKL. Notes on the study in general: CMV-specific HLA-C-restricted TCR beta clonotypes dominated the ex vivo response.

The material sequenced was cultured PBMCs, taken from culture after CMV antigen stimulation. This chain joins TRBV4-1 and TRBJ2-3; no definite D call. The sequence came from a human donor in good health (CMV status not recorded). Some clones in this sample may be carry-over from other donors' samples. The CDR3 DNA sequence: TGCGCCAGCAGCCAAGTGTTAGCAGGCCGACTGAGGTCGACGCAGTATTTT. It yields the protein CASSQVLAGRLRSTQYF.